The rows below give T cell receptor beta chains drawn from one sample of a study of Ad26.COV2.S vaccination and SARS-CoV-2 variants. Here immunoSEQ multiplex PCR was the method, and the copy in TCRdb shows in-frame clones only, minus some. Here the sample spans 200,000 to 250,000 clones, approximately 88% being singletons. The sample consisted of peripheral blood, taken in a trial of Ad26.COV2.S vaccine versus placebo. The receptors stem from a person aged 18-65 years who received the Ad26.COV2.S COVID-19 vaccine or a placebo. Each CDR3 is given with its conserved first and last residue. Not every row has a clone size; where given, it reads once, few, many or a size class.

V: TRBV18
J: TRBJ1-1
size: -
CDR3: CASSETYTEAFF

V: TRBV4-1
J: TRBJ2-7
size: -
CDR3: CASSRTGTGAYEQYF

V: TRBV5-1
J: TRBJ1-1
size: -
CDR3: CASSSVEGRAEAFF

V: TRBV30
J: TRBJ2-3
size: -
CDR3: CAWARDWGDGTDTQYF

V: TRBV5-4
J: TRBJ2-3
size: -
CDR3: CASSWGSDTQYF

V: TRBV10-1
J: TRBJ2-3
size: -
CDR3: CASSPQQGARVDTQYF

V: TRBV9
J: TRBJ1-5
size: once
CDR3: CASSARGDSNQPQHF

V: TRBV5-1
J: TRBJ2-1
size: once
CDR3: CASSPRASGRAGNEQFF

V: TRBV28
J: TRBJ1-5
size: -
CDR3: CASYTTSFGNQPQHF

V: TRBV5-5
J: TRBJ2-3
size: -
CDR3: CASSRTEIDTQYF

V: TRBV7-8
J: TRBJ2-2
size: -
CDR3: CAGRGTGELFF

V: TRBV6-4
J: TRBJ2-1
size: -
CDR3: CASSSSGEPYNEQFF

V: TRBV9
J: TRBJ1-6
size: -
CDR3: CASRKGGEYNSPLHF

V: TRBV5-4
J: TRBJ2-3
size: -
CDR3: CASSRSGGLADTQYF

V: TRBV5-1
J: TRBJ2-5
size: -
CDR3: CASSFNWAPGGETQYF

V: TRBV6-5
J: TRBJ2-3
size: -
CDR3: CASSYRRTDTQYF